The entry below gives a single TCR beta chain sequence along with its context. Its antigen is still unknown. The data are from a study of blood T cells in healthy people across ages. Findings and caveats of the study: Nothing was known about donor CMV status, and this possibly confounded expanded clonotype changes.

Each donor's blood draw was ten milliliters of peripheral blood. With a J-beta primer mix and a sample-barcoded 5' primer, a second PCR ran about 7 to 12 cycles. One entry per CDR3 protein, called by TCRdb with MiXCR from the 5' RACE reads. This table holds 550,000 to 650,000 distinct CDR3 sequences, around 31% found once. V shed 5 bases, J shed 4 bases, and the junction held 13 bases outside the gene matches. Germline-derived CDR1 and CDR2 are SEHNR and FQNEAQ (reference sequence). CDR3 length: 17 residues. This receptor was taken from a woman of 80 years or more in good health. The sequenced sample was blood. V usage is TRBV7-9 and J usage is TRBJ1-4; the match to TRBD1 covers 7 bases. Here the CDR3 reads CASSLTTLTGFNEKLFF. The CDR3 DNA follows: TGTGCCAGCAGCCTAACCACCTTGACAGGGTTTAATGAAAAACTGTTTTTT.